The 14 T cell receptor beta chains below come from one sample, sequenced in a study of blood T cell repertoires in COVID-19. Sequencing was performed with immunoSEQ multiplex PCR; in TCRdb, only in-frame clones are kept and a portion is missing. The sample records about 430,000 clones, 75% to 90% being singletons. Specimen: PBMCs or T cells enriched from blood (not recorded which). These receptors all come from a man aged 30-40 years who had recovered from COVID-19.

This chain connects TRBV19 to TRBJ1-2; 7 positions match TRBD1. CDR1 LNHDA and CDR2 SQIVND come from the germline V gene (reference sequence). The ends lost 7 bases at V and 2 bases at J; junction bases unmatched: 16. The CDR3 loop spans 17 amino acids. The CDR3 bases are TGTGCCAGTACCCTGCCCGGGACAGATAGCCGAAACTATGGCTACACCTTC. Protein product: CASTLPGTDSRNYGYTF.

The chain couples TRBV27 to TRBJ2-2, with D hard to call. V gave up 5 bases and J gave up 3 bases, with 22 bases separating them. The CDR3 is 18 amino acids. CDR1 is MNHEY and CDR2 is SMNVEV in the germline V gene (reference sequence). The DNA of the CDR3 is TGTGCCAGCAGTAAACCCCCCCCCGCGGAGTGGGACACCGGGGAGCTGTTTTTT. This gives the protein CASSKPPPAEWDTGELFF.

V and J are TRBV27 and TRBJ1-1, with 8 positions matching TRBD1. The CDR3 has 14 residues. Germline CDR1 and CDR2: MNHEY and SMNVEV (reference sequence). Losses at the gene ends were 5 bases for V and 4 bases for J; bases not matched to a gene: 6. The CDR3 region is CASSTIQGATEAFF. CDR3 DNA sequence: TGTGCCAGCAGTACCATCCAGGGGGCCACTGAAGCTTTCTTT.

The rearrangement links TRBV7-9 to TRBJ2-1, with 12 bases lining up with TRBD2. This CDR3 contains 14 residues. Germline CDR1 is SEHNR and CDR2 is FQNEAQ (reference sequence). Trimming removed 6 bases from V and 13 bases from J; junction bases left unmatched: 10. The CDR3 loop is CASRGLAGTLYQFF. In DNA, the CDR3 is TGTGCCAGCAGAGGACTAGCGGGAACCCTGTATCAGTTCTTC.

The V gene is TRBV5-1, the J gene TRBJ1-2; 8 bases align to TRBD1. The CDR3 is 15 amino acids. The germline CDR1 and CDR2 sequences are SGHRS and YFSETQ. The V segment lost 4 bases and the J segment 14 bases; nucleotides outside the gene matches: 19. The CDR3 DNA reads TGCGCCAGCAGCACGGAGCCCTCCGCTCAGGGGGCGCTTACCTTC. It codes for CASSTEPSAQGALTF.

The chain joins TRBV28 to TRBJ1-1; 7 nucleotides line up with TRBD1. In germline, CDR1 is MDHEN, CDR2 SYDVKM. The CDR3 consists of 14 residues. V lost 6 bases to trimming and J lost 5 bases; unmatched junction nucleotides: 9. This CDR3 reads CASSSRQGWTEAFF. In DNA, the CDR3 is TGTGCCAGCAGCTCCCGACAGGGTTGGACTGAAGCTTTCTTT.

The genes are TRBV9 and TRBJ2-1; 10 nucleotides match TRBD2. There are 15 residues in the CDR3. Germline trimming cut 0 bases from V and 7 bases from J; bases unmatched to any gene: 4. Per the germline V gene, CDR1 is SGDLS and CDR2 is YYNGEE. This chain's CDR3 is CASSVGTSGRNEQFF. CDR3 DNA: TGTGCCAGCAGCGTAGGGACTAGCGGCAGAAATGAGCAGTTCTTC.

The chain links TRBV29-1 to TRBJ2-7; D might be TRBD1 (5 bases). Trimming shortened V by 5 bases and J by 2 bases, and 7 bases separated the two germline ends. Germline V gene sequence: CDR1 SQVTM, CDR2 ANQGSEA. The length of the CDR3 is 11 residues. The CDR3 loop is CSVSDTYEQYF. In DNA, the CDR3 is TGCAGCGTTTCGGACACCTACGAGCAGTACTTC.

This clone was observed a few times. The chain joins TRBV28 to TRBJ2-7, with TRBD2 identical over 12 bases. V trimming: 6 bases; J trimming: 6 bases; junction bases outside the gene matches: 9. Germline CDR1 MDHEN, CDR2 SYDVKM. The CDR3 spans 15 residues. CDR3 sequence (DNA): TGTGCCAGCAGAACAAGACTAGCGGGAGTTTTCGAGCAGTACTTC. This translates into CASRTRLAGVFEQYF.

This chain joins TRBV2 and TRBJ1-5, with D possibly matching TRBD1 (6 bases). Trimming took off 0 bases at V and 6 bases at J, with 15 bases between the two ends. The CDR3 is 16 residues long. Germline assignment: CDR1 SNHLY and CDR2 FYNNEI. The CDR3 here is CASSEALSGESQPQHF. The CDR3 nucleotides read TGTGCCAGCAGTGAAGCGCTTTCAGGGGAGAGTCAGCCCCAGCATTTT.

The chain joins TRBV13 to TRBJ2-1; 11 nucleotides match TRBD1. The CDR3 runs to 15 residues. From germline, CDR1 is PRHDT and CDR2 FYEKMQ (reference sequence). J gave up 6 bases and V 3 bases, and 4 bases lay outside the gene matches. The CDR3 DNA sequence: TGTGCCAGCAGCTTCGGACAGGGGGCGTCCAATGAGCAGTTCTTC. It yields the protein CASSFGQGASNEQFF. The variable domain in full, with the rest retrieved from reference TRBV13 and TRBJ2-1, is AAGVIQSPRHLIKEKRETATLKCYPIPRHDTVYWYQQGPGQDPQFLISFYEKMQSDKGSIPDRFSAQQFSDYHSELNMSSLELGDSALYFCASSFGQGASNEQFFGPGTRLTVL.

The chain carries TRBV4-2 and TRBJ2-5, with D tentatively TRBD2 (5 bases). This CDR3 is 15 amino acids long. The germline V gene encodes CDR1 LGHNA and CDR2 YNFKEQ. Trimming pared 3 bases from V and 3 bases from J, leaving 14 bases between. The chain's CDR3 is CASSHRPDGKETQYF. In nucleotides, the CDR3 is TGTGCCAGCAGCCACCGTCCGGACGGGAAAGAGACCCAGTACTTC.

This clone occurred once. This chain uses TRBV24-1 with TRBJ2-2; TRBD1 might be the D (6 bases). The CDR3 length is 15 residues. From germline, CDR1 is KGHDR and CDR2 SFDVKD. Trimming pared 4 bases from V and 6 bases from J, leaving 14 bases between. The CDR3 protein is CATSDSLQGPGELFF. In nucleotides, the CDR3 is TGTGCCACCAGTGACTCACTACAGGGCCCCGGGGAGCTGTTTTTT.

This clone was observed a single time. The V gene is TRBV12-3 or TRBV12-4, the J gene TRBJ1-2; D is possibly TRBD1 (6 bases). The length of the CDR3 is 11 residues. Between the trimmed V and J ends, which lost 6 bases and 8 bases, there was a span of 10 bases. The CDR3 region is CASSRGGGYTF. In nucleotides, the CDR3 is TGTGCCAGCAGCCGGGGGGGCGGCTACACCTTC.